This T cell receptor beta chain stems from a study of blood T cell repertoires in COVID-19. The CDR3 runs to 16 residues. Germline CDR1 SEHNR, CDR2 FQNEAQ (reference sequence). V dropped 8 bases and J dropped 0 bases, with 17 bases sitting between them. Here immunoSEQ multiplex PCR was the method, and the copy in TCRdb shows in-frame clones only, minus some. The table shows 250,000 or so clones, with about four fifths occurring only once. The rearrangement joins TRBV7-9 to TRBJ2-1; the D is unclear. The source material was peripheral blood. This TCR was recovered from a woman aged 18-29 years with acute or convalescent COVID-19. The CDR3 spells CASPSSILSSYNEQFF. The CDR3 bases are TGTGCCAGCCCTAGTAGTATATTAAGCTCCTACAATGAGCAGTTCTTC.